The TCR beta chain under discussion was sequenced for a study of T cell clonality in common variable immunodeficiency. Trimming took 6 bases from V and 5 from J; bases not matched to a gene: 6. Germline CDR1 and CDR2: SNHLY and FYNNEI. The CDR3 has 14 amino acids. Here immunoSEQ multiplex PCR was the method, and the copy in TCRdb shows in-frame clones only, minus some. The sample yields approximately 37,000 clones, without any singletons. The table lists this clone with many counts. The read falls 3 residues short of the CDR3 end, and the missing part is taken from the germline J gene. Input material: peripheral blood mononuclear cells. The sequence came from a person aged 18 to 70 in good health. The V gene is TRBV2, the J gene TRBJ2-2; 7 bases align to TRBD1. This CDR3 is CASREQGRTGELFF. The CDR3 bases that were read are TGTGCCAGCAGGGAACAGGGGAGAACCGGGGAG. The variable domain in full, completed from reference TRBV2 and TRBJ2-2, reads EPEVTQTPSHQVTQMGQEVILRCVPISNHLYFYWYRQILGQKVEFLVSFYNNEISEKSEIFDDQFSVERPDGSNFTLKIRSTKLEDSAMYFCASREQGRTGELFFGEGSRLTVL.